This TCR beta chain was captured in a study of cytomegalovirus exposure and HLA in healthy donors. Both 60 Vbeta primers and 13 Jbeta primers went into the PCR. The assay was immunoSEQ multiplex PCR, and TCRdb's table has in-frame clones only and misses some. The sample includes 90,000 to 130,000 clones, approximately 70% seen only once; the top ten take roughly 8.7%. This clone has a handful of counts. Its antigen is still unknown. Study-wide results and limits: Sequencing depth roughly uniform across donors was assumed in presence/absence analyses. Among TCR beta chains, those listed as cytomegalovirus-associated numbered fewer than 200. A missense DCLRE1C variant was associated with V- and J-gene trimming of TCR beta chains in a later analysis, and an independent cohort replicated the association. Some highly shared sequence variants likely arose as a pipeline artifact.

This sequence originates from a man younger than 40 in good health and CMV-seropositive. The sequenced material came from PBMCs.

The CDR3 protein is CASTASGGTGNEQFF. The DNA for the CDR3 is TGTGCCAGCACCGCCTCGGGAGGCACGGGGAATGAGCAGTTCTTC. The rearrangement links TRBV2 to TRBJ2-1, with TRBD2 matching over 7 bases. The V and J ends lost 7 bases and 7 bases, in that order; junction bases with no gene match: 13. Germline CDR1 reads SNHLY; CDR2 reads FYNNEI. The CDR3 sequence is 15 residues long.